This record looks at one TCR beta chain sequence and its context. Nominally healthy donors were sampled, though unrecorded immune exposures were likely. CDR1 and CDR2 (germline): SGHRS, YFSETQ. Losses at the gene ends were 4 bases for V and 2 bases for J; bases not matched to a gene: 5. The CDR3 runs 15 residues. The data originate from a study of cytomegalovirus exposure and HLA in healthy donors. This PCR relied on a set of 60 Vbeta primers and 13 Jbeta primers. The repertoire was sequenced with immunoSEQ multiplex PCR; TCRdb's copy has only in-frame clones and lacks some. The top ten clones hold around 1.5% of a sample with around 170,000 clones, roughly four fifths of them seen once.

V gene TRBV5-1 combines with J gene TRBJ2-2; 7 bases map to TRBD1. The sample consisted of PBMCs. This sequence originates from a man aged 35 to 55 in good health and CMV-seronegative. For the CDR3, the DNA is TGCGCCAGCAGCAGGGACAGCGGAAACACCGGGGAGCTGTTTTTT. Translated, it gives CASSRDSGNTGELFF. The full variable domain, its missing parts supplied by reference TRBV5-1 and TRBJ2-2, is KAGVTQTPRYLIKTRGQQVTLSCSPISGHRSVSWYQQTPGQGLQFLFEYFSETQRNKGNFPGRFSGRQFSNSRSEMNVSTLELGDSALYLCASSRDSGNTGELFFGEGSRLTVL.